Listed below are T cell receptor beta chains from one sample, sequenced in a study of somatic mutations in cytotoxic T cells in rheumatoid arthritis. Assay: immunoSEQ multiplex PCR; the TCRdb copy retains only in-frame clones and omits some. The profile shows 10,000 to 15,000 clones, roughly four fifths of them singletons. Sequenced: CD8+ T cells sorted from blood. The receptors derive from a middle-aged woman in good health. Each CDR3 is given with its conserved first and last residue. The D gene is left open where the match is weak. Size values are once, few and many counts, or a class for expanded clones, and some rows have none.

clone size	V gene	D gene	J gene	CDR3 DNA	CDR3 protein
-	TRBV7-8	TRBD2	TRBJ2-3	TGTGCCAGCAGCCCCCAAGCGGGGGGGCCAAGAGGTACAGATACGCAGTATTTT	CASSPQAGGPRGTDTQYF
-	TRBV19	-	TRBJ1-1	TGTGCCAGCACTACAGGGTACACTGAAGCTTTCTTT	CASTTGYTEAFF
-	TRBV5-6	TRBD1	TRBJ2-7	TGTGCCAGCAGCTTTAACCCCCGGGACAGGGGTTTTTACGAGCAGTACTTC	CASSFNPRDRGFYEQYF
-	TRBV27	TRBD1	TRBJ2-1	TGTGCCAGCAGTTTAGGGGACAGGGACTACAATGAGCAGTTCTTC	CASSLGDRDYNEQFF
once	TRBV5-1	-	TRBJ1-5	TGCGCCAGCAGCCCGAGTGTTGGGGGACAGCCCCAGCATTTT	CASSPSVGGQPQHF
-	TRBV19	-	TRBJ2-3	TGTGCCAGTAGTATAGTGGGGGATACGCAGTATTTT	CASSIVGDTQYF
-	TRBV7-9	-	TRBJ1-2	TGTGCCAGCAGCTCCTTACACGTTTATGGCTACACCTTC	CASSSLHVYGYTF
few	TRBV2	TRBD2	TRBJ2-1	TGTGCCAGCAGCGGACTAGCGGGGACGTTGGCAAAGATCTTC	CASSGLAGTLAKIF
-	TRBV4-1	TRBD1	TRBJ1-5	TGCGCCAGCAGCCAAGAGGCACAGGGGTTCGGTCAGCCCCAGCATTTT	CASSQEAQGFGQPQHF
-	TRBV30	-	TRBJ1-2	TGTGCCTGGACAGGGGACGAGAAAAACTACACCTTC	CAWTGDEKNYTF
-	TRBV7-9	-	TRBJ1-1	TGTGCCAGCAGCGGAGGGTTGCTCACTGAAGCTTTCTTT	CASSGGLLTEAFF
-	TRBV28	-	TRBJ1-5	TGTGCCAGCAGTTTCCTGGACATCGGTCAGCCCCAGCATTTT	CASSFLDIGQPQHF
-	TRBV4-2	TRBD1	TRBJ1-2	TGTGCCAGCAGCCAAGAGAGGACAGGGACCTATGGCTACACCTTC	CASSQERTGTYGYTF
-	TRBV19	-	TRBJ2-1	TGTGCCAGTAGTATTGGGAGGACCTACAATGAGCAGTTCTTC	CASSIGRTYNEQFF